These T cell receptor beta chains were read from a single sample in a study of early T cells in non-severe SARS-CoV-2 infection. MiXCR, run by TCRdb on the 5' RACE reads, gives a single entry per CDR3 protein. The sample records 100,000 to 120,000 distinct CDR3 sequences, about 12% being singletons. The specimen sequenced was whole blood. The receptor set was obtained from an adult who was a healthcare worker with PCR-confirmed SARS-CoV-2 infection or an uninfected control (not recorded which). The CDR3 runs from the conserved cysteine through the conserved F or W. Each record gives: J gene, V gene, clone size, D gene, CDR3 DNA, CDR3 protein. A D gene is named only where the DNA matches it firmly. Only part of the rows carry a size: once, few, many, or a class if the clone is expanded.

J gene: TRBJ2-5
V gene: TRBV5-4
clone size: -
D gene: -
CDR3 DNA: TGTGCCAGCAGCTTGTTGGGAGACAGGTACCAAGAGACCCAGTACTTC
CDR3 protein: CASSLLGDRYQETQYF

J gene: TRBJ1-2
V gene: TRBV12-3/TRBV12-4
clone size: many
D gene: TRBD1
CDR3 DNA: TGTGCCAGCAGTTTATCAGGGACAGGGCATGGCTACACCTTC
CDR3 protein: CASSLSGTGHGYTF

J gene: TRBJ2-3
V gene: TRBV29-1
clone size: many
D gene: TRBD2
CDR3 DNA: TGCAGCTCGAATAGCGGGGAAAGCACAGATACGCAGTATTTT
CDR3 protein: CSSNSGESTDTQYF

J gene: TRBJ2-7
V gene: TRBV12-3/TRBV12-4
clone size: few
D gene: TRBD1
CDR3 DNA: TGTGCCAGCAGTGTAACCGGGACAGGGAAAGCCTACGAGCAGTACTTC
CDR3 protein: CASSVTGTGKAYEQYF

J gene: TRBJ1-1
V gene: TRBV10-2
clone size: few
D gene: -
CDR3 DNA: TGCGCCAGCAGTGACCGGCAGGCGCGGATATTGAACACTGAAGCTTTCTTT
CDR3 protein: CASSDRQARILNTEAFF

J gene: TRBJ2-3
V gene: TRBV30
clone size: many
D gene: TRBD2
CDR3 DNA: TGTGCCTGGAGTGAAATAGCGGGAGGGGCCGCAGATACGCAGTATTTT
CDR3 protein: CAWSEIAGGAADTQYF

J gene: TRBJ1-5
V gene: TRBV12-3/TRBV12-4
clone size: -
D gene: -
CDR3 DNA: TGTGCCAGCAGTTCGTCGATGGTTACTAGCAATCAGCCCCAGCATTTT
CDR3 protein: CASSSSMVTSNQPQHF

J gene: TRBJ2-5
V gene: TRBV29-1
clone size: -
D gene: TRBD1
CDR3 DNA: TGCAGCGTTGGGACAGGGACGGAGACCCAGTACTTC
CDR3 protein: CSVGTGTETQYF

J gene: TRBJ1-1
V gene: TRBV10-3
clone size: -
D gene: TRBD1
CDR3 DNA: TGTGCCATCAGCGCGACAGGGGGCGAGACCACTGAAGCTTTCTTT
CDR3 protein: CAISATGGETTEAFF

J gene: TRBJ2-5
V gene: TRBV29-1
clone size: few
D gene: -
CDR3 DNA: TGCAGCGTCGGTACAGAGACCCAGTACTTC
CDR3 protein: CSVGTETQYF